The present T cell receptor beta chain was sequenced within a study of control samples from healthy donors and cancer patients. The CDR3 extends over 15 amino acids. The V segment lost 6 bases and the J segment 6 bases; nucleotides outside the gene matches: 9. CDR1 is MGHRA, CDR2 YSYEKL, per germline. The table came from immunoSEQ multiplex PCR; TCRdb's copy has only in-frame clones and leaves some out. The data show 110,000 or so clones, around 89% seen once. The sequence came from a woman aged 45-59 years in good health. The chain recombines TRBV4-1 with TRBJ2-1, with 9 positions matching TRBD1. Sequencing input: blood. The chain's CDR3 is CASRPKWDRANEQFF. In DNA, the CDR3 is TGCGCCAGCAGACCCAAGTGGGACAGGGCCAATGAGCAGTTCTTC.